This is a list of T cell receptor beta chains from one sample in a study of shared clonotypes between healthy human individuals. Data came from immunoSEQ multiplex PCR; TCRdb stores just in-frame clones and leaves some out. The table records 1,400,000 or so clones, approximately 98.5% of them present only once. The sample consisted of naive CD4+ T cells sorted from blood. Source of these receptors: a man aged 25 to 45 in good health. CDR3s include the opening cysteine and the closing phenylalanine or tryptophan. The order of the fields is CDR3 protein, CDR3 DNA, V gene, clone size, J gene, D gene. A D gene is named only where the DNA matches it firmly. Part of the rows lack a size; the others show once, few, many or a class for expanded clones.

CASSLGKGNAEAFF | TGTGCCAGCAGCTTGGGAAAAGGAAACGCTGAAGCTTTCTTT | TRBV11-2 | NA | TRBJ1-1 | NA
CASESGTNTGELFF | TGTGCCAGCGAGTCTGGGACGAACACCGGGGAGCTGTTTTTT | TRBV5-6 | NA | TRBJ2-2 | NA
CSVVLASGSDTQYF | TGCAGCGTTGTCCTGGCGAGCGGATCAGATACGCAGTATTTT | TRBV29-1 | NA | TRBJ2-3 | NA
CASSVSSPNEQFF | TGTGCCAGTAGTGTGTCTAGTCCCAATGAGCAGTTCTTC | TRBV19 | NA | TRBJ2-1 | NA
CASSLVGRTGTEAFF | TGCGCCAGCAGCTTGGTAGGACGGACAGGCACTGAAGCTTTCTTT | TRBV5-1 | NA | TRBJ1-1 | TRBD1
CASSLLREAYEQYF | TGTGCCAGCAGCTTATTGAGAGAAGCCTACGAGCAGTACTTC | TRBV7-2 | once | TRBJ2-7 | NA
CASSIRLAGGNNEQFF | TGTGCCAGCAGCATCCGACTAGCGGGAGGCAACAATGAGCAGTTCTTC | TRBV11-3 | NA | TRBJ2-1 | TRBD2
CASSPQIQGTGEQYF | TGTGCCAGCTCACCTCAGATACAGGGGACCGGCGAGCAGTACTTC | TRBV18 | NA | TRBJ2-7 | TRBD1
CASSGGSTNEKLFF | TGCGCCAGCAGCGGGGGCTCAACTAATGAAAAACTGTTTTTT | TRBV5-1 | NA | TRBJ1-4 | NA
CAISDRGGQPQHF | TGTGCCATTTCGGACAGGGGAGGACAGCCCCAGCATTTT | TRBV6-1 | NA | TRBJ1-5 | TRBD1
CASSLVGGAGNTIYF | TGTGCCAGCAGCTTGGTGGGAGGAGCTGGAAACACCATATATTTT | TRBV5-5 | once | TRBJ1-3 | NA
CASSSSEAGAYNEQFF | TGCGCCAGCAGCTCCTCCGAGGCGGGGGCTTACAATGAGCAGTTCTTC | TRBV5-1 | NA | TRBJ2-1 | NA
CASSLGGSGSTGELFF | TGTGCCAGCAGCTTAGGGGGTAGCGGGAGCACCGGGGAGCTGTTTTTT | TRBV11-3 | NA | TRBJ2-2 | TRBD2
CASSTDRASYEQYF | TGCGCCAGCAGCACGGACAGGGCATCATACGAGCAGTACTTC | TRBV5-1 | NA | TRBJ2-7 | TRBD1
CASTSARVTEAFF | TGTGCCAGCACCTCTGCGAGGGTAACTGAAGCTTTCTTT | TRBV28 | NA | TRBJ1-1 | NA
CASSLGTRFEQYF | TGTGCCAGCAGTTTGGGGACACGCTTTGAGCAGTACTTC | TRBV28 | NA | TRBJ2-7 | NA
CASSSRTVPLYNEQFF | TGTGCCAGCAGTTCCAGGACCGTACCCCTCTACAATGAGCAGTTCTTC | TRBV7-2 | NA | TRBJ2-1 | NA